This T cell receptor (beta chain) derives from a study of vaccination and CD4 T cells after COVID-19 (dated by TCRdb to the early 2020s). Study-level background: Every convalescent patient had a positive nasal swab PCR test for SARS-CoV-2, with mild disease in about nine patients and severe disease in one. Six males and four females were included in the convalescent cohort, with two Hispanic individuals, seven Caucasians, two Asians and one multiracial person represented. Two doses of either the Pfizer-BioNTech BNT162b2 vaccine (n=8) or the Moderna mRNA-1273 vaccine (n=2) were administered to participants. Post-COVID blood samples were collected from convalescent patients a median of roughly 100 days after diagnosis, with a range of roughly 35 to 161 days. The time from the second vaccine dose to post-vaccine blood sampling had a median of roughly 70 days and ranged from about 12 to 250 days. The cultures were stimulated with overlapping spike peptide pools from SARS-CoV-2 and from the common cold coronaviruses HCoV-NL63, HCoV-OC43 and HCoV-229E. Control cultures received a CEFX viral epitope pool as the positive control, an HIV-1 Nef peptide pool as the negative control, or no peptide. In around ten COVID-19 convalescent patients and 4 infection-naive healthy vaccine recipients, the spike-specific CD4+ TCR repertoire before mRNA vaccination was compared with the repertoire after mRNA vaccination.

Library preparation employed PCR. DNA from cultured CD4+ T cells was subjected to TCR sequencing with the Oncomine TCR Beta short-read assay at the Johns Hopkins FTIC core. The QIAamp micro DNA kit was used to extract genomic DNA from the cultured CD4+ T cells. Oncomine TCR Beta libraries from cultured CD4+ T cells were pooled with unique dual indexes and sequenced on an Illumina iSeq 100. As for how the authors treated the data: Non-productive sequences were removed, and CDR3s that did not start with C, did not end with F or W, or were shorter than 7 amino acids were discarded. Antigen-specific clonotypes were identified using the MANAFEST web application through comparison of peptide-stimulated wells with reference and other culture wells. Positive clones required FDR below 0.05, an odds ratio above 5, and productive frequency above 0.1% in at least two of three replicate wells. A clonotype was classed as cross-reactive if the clonotype showed significant expansion both in SARS-CoV-2 spike wells and in at least one common cold coronavirus spike condition. Levenshtein distances (stringdist) and unrooted phylogenetic trees (ape) in R version 3.6.1 were used to assess CDR3 homology. TCRdb redid the processing of the public reads, applying fastp at Q25 and MiXCR, and retained in-frame beta chains. CDR3 protein sequences are deduplicated, and each keeps its most common genes and DNA. TCRdb assigned the V and J calls; the authors' analysis was not used. Present in this sample are some 15,000 distinct CDR3 sequences, approximately 33% of which were seen just once. The ten largest clones capture approximately 10% of the sample.

This clonotype was counted only a few times. No antigen is known for it. Per-base qualities were not stored, and no clone one base away is much larger. Here V drops 1 base and J drops 6 bases, and the junction holds 6 bases not matched to any gene. Measured from the cysteine to the phenylalanine, the CDR3 is 15 residues long. Only CDR3 DNA is held: 45 bases, read in frame from base 1. CDR1 and CDR2, per the germline V gene, are SGHTA and FQGNSA. The intended sense of this specimen's treatment or condition label: approximately 9-day PBMC culture with coronavirus spike peptide pools or control peptides (ViraFEST assay). The study used the ViraFEST assay, which expanded antigen-specific T cells with peptide pools and then identified expanded clonotypes by TCR sequencing. The convalescent patients' positive SARS-CoV-2 PCR tests were from March to December 2020, which was before the Alpha, Beta and Delta variants emerged in the United States. PBMCs were cultured at about 2 million per well in IMDM supplemented with approximately 5.3% human AB serum and approximately 10 IU/ml IL-2, with approximately 10 ug/ml peptide pools added. On days 3 and 7, half of the culture medium was replaced with fresh IL-2-containing medium. After 10 days of culture, CD4+ T cells were isolated by negative selection with the EasySep CD4+ T cell isolation kit. Ficoll-Paque Plus gradient centrifugation was used to isolate PBMCs from whole blood, and the isolated PBMCs were then either used fresh or cryopreserved at -140C. Each culture condition was generally run in triplicate wells.

Results and caveats for the whole study, not just this receptor: Among convalescent patients, a median 86.3% of the SARS-CoV-2-reactive clones seen after vaccination appeared only after vaccination, which suggests priming specific to the vaccine. An increase in the median number of SARS-CoV-2-reactive clonotypes from more than 20 after infection to roughly 39 after vaccination was observed, but the change was not found to be significant. Nearly all vaccine-specific clones in convalescent patients (304 of 307) were mono-reactive for SARS-CoV-2 spike rather than cross-reactive with common cold coronaviruses. The number of convalescent patients in the study was relatively small, and the study did not examine early timepoints following natural infection.

Recombination joined TRBV7-2 with TRBJ1-1, with TRBD1 identical over 9 junction bases. This material consisted of CD4+ T cells from blood, cultured in vitro, taken after SARS-CoV-2 vaccination. The sequence derives from a human donor who had recovered from COVID-19. The DNA sequence follows: TGTGCCAGCAGCTTAGGATCGACAGGGGGAGCTGAAGCTTTCTTT. It translates as CASSLGSTGGAEAFF. Reference TRBV7-2 and TRBJ1-1 proteins supply the regions before and after the CDR3; the full variable domain is: GAGVSQSPSNKVTEKGKDVELRCDPISGHTALYWYRQSLGQGLEFLIYFQGNSAPDKSGLPSDRFSAERTGGSVSTLTIQRTQQEDSAVYLCASSLGSTGGAEAFFGQGTRLTVV.